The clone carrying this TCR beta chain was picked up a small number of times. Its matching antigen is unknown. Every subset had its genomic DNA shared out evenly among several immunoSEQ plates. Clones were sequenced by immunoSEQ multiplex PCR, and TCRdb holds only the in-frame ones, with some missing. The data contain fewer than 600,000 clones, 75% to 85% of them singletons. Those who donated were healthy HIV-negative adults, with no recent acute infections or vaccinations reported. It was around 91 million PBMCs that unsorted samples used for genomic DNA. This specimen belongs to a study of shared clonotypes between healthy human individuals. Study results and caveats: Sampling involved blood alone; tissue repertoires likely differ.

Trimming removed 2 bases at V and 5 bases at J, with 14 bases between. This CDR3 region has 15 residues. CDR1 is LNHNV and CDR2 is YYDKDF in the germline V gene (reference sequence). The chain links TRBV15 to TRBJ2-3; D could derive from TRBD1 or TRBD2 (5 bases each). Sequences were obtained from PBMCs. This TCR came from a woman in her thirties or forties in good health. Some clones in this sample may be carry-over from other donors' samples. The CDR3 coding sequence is TGTGCCACCAGCAGACCCGGGACCCCCGAAGATACGCAGTATTTT. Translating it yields CATSRPGTPEDTQYF. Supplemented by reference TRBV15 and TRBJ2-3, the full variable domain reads DAMVIQNPRYQVTQFGKPVTLSCSQTLNHNVMYWYQQKSSQAPKLLFHYYDKDFNNEADTPDNFQSRRPNTSFCFLDIRSPGLGDTAMYLCATSRPGTPEDTQYFGPGTRLTVL.